This TCR beta chain was documented in a study of blood T cell repertoires in COVID-19. After removal of 4 bases from V and 8 bases from J, the junction contained 8 bases not matched to a gene. CDR1 SGHRS and CDR2 YFSETQ come from the germline V gene. The CDR3 is 13 residues long. Authors' data handling: For nucleated cells, counts were estimated from reference gene primer amplification. TCRdb's table, derived via immunoSEQ multiplex PCR, lists solely in-frame clones and lacks some. The V and J calls and clone size were taken over from that table, and D and trimming were inferred from the DNA. This table has about 140,000 clones, approximately 85% appearing once.

This chain links TRBV5-1 with TRBJ1-2, with 7 positions matching TRBD1. The clonotype comes from a man aged 50 to 60 with acute or convalescent COVID-19. The sample consisted of peripheral blood. The CDR3 nucleotides are TGCGCCAGCAGCCCCCGACAGGGAGGAGGCTACACCTTC. Amino acid sequence: CASSPRQGGGYTF.